The clone carrying this T cell receptor (beta chain) appeared a single time. Its matching antigen is unknown. The data stem from a study of persistence of HIV-infected CD4 T cells. Study-wide background: The sample holds CD4+ T cells responsive to CMV or HIV-1 Gag. Study-wide results and limits: Antigen-responding cells were enriched for degenerate expanded CDR3beta sequences. Proviral oligoclonality tracked with TCR oligoclonality within the same sorted cells.

Cells were stimulated with CMV-infected fibroblast lysates at approximately 10 ug/mL. Sorted nonresponding memory CD4+ T cells were CD40L-negative, CD69-negative, CD45RO-high. Sequencing used immunoSEQ version 4 in survey mode. Profiling relied on immunoSEQ multiplex PCR, and the TCRdb table lists in-frame clones only, not all of them. The table records more than 45,000 clones, more than 70% of them present only once. This specimen consisted of CD4+ T cells sorted from PBMCs after roughly 18-hour stimulation, obtained from a patient who received antiretroviral therapy. This TCR was sampled from an adult man with HIV who was CMV-seropositive.

CDR3 sequence: CASRRQDYGYTF. CDR3 in DNA: TGCGCCAGCAGAAGACAGGACTATGGCTACACCTTC. The V and J genes are TRBV5-1 and TRBJ1-2; a weak D match, TRBD1 (6 bases). From germline, CDR1 is SGHRS and CDR2 YFSETQ. The CDR3 length is 12 residues. The ends were cut back, 5 bases at V and 3 bases at J, with 8 bases in the middle. The whole variable domain, filled in from reference TRBV5-1 and TRBJ1-2, reads KAGVTQTPRYLIKTRGQQVTLSCSPISGHRSVSWYQQTPGQGLQFLFEYFSETQRNKGNFPGRFSGRQFSNSRSEMNVSTLELGDSALYLCASRRQDYGYTFGSGTRLTVV.